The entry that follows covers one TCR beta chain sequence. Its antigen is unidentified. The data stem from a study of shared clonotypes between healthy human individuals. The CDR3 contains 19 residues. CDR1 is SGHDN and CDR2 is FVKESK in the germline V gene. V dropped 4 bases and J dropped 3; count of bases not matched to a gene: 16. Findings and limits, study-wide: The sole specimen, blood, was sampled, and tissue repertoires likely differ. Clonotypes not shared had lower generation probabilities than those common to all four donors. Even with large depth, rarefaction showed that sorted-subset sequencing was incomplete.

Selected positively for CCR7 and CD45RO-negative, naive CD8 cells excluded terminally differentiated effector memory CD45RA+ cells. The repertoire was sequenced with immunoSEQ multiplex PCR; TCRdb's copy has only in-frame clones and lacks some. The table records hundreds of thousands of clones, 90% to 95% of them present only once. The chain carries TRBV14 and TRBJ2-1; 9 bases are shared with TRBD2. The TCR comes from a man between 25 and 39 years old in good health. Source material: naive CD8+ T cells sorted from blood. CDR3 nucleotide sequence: TGTGCCAGCAGCCCTTCCGGGACTAGCCCTTTAACCCTCTACAATGAGCAGTTCTTC. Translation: CASSPSGTSPLTLYNEQFF.